The sequence of this T cell receptor (beta chain) was determined in a study of T cells in Graves' hyperthyroidism and ophthalmopathy (dated by TCRdb to between 2018 and 2020). Background for the entire study: Peripheral blood samples were taken at initial diagnosis, before any treatment was given. To identify distinguishing TCR V-J signatures, a discovery cohort of 90 to 100 patients was used, comprising 43 with Graves' ophthalmopathy and around 57 with stable Graves' hyperthyroidism. Whether ophthalmopathy could be predicted prospectively was tested in an independent validation cohort made up of 18 hyperthyroidism patients plus 17 patients who later progressed to ophthalmopathy. The approximately 97 discovery patients were randomly divided into training and test sets at a 7:3 ratio. In about six Graves' hyperthyroidism patients, the study also compared T-cell repertoires from thyroid tissue with T-cell repertoires from blood. After sampling, hyperthyroidism patients received methimazole starting at 30 mg daily, and ophthalmopathy patients received high-dose intravenous methylprednisolone. The paper reports TCR Vbeta CDR3 sequencing of over 130 peripheral blood samples: under 45 ophthalmopathy, 75 to 80 hyperthyroidism and approximately 17 progressor patients. Points the paper makes about the study in general: Blood samples also contained most of the expanded thyroid clonotypes (frequency above 0.001), which suggests that blood repertoires may reflect thyroid immune responses. During validation, the model predicted progression to ophthalmopathy a median of approximately six months ahead of onset, with almost 71% sensitivity and 72% to 85% specificity. A model built on a 13 V-J signature distinguished ophthalmopathy from stable hyperthyroidism, reaching around 90% sensitivity and around 82% specificity in cross-validation and 80%/75% in testing. No statistical method was used to set the sample size in advance, and investigators knew the group allocation.

Stable Graves' hyperthyroidism was defined as the absence of progression to ophthalmopathy over 18 months of follow-up. The hyperthyroidism patients were between 18 and 65 years old and newly diagnosed, with a disease duration of less than 2 months. Exclusion was applied to patients with uncontrolled infections, other autoimmune diseases, pregnancy or lactation. Diagnoses were established on the basis of clinical symptoms, serum thyroxine and TRAb, thyroid ultrasound, and orbital computed tomography. Ficoll-Paque density gradient centrifugation was used to isolate PBMCs from about 9 ml of fresh peripheral blood. Total RNA was extracted with Trizol reagent, and quality was checked on an Agilent 2100 Bioanalyzer. The CDR3 covers 14 residues, taking in both the cysteine and the phenylalanine. Just CDR3 DNA is preserved here, 42 bases in frame from base 1. Per the germline V gene, MDHEN is the CDR1 and SYDVKM is the CDR2. The junction carries 10 bases between V and J, which are trimmed by 3 bases and 4 bases respectively.

This clonotype was seen more than once but under ten times. Its specific antigen is unknown. Base quality data are lacking; no much larger clone is found one base away. TCR beta CDR3 regions were amplified from RNA transcripts. The TCR CDR3 was subjected to a first round of RT-PCR using the HTBI primer set and the Qiagen OneStep RT-PCR kit. The libraries were constructed in a second round of multiplex PCR and then size-selected and purified. Paired-end sequencing of the libraries was performed with 100 bp reads on an Illumina HiSeq2000. For the original study's pipeline: SOAPnuke was used to process the raw data, removing reads that contained adapters or uncalled bases, had a mean Phred below 15, or lacked an exact match to the constant primer or identifier. High-quality paired reads were merged with COPE v1.2.5, and unique nucleotide sequences were defined as clonotypes. MiTCR v1.1 was used to align clonotypes to the IMGT TRBV, TRBD and TRBJ reference segments. The analysis included only V-J combinations with a frequency above 0.0001, which together covered 99.2% of the repertoires. A TCS score was defined as the ratio of F50 (clonal expansion) to E x V (chaos), with BLOSUM62-based TCRdist applied between CDR3 peptides within each V-J. Welch's t-statistics and random forest reduced roughly 500 V-J features to 10 to 15, which were used in a naive Bayes classifier (R e1071). The public reads were reprocessed in TCRdb via fastp at Q25 and MiXCR, keeping in-frame beta chains. Rows are unified per CDR3 protein, each entry keeping the most common DNA and genes. TCRdb, not the authors, supplied the V and J calls. In this sample the table shows over 650,000 distinct CDR3 sequences, about 16% of which occur a single time. The top ten clonotypes cover around 8% of the sample.

Material for sequencing was blood. The origin of this receptor is a man between 18 and 35 years old with Graves' hyperthyroidism. The chain is assembled from TRBV28 and TRBJ1-3; the D gene is not confidently resolved. The DNA is TGTGCCAGCAGTTTCGGAGGGATCGGAAACACCATATATTTT. Its product reads: CASSFGGIGNTIYF.